This is a list of T cell receptor beta chains from one sample in a study of shared clonotypes between healthy human individuals. Sequencing was performed with immunoSEQ multiplex PCR; in TCRdb, only in-frame clones are kept and a portion is missing. The table shows about 1 million clones, with around 74% occurring only once. The material sequenced was memory CD4+ T cells sorted from blood. The receptors were sampled from a man younger than 30 in good health. The CDR3 runs from the conserved cysteine through the conserved F or W. Each record gives: CDR3 DNA, CDR3 protein, clone size, V gene, J gene, D gene. A D gene is named only where the DNA matches it firmly. Rows give clone size only sometimes, using once, few, many, or a class for an expanded clone.

TGTGCCAGCAGTGATGAACAGGGGACTAATTCACCCCTCCACTTT	CASSDEQGTNSPLHF	-	TRBV2	TRBJ1-6	TRBD1
TGTGCCAGCAGTGAAGGTAGCGGGGGAGGGAATGAGCAGTTCTTC	CASSEGSGGGNEQFF	-	TRBV6-1	TRBJ2-1	TRBD2
TGTGCTAGCAGCTTAGGGACGGGGGAATACAATGAGCAGTTCTTC	CASSLGTGEYNEQFF	-	TRBV7-7	TRBJ2-1	-
TGTGCCAGCACCAAAAGGGTAGCGGGGGGCCAAGAGACCCAGTACTTC	CASTKRVAGGQETQYF	-	TRBV21-1	TRBJ2-5	-
TGCGCCAGCAGCAAAGATTATACGGGAAACACCGGGGAGCTGTTTTTT	CASSKDYTGNTGELFF	many	TRBV4-1	TRBJ2-2	-
TGTGCCAGCAGTTACTCGGGCCAGGGCCCATCAGAGGGGCAGTACTTC	CASSYSGQGPSEGQYF	-	TRBV6-6	TRBJ2-7	-
TGTGCCAGCAGCGAGCAGGGGAAGGGGGCTGCTAACTATGGCTACACCTTC	CASSEQGKGAANYGYTF	-	TRBV9	TRBJ1-2	TRBD1
TGTGCCTGGAGTGTATCGACAGGGCCGCAGTATTTT	CAWSVSTGPQYF	-	TRBV30	TRBJ2-3	TRBD1
TGTGCCAGTAGTATATTAAGCTATCAGCCCCAGCATTTT	CASSILSYQPQHF	-	TRBV19	TRBJ1-5	-
TGTGCCAGTAAAGGGACAGGGGGCGACTATGGCTACACCTTC	CASKGTGGDYGYTF	-	TRBV19	TRBJ1-2	TRBD1
TGTGCCAGCAGCTCGGCGGGGAATGAAAAACTGTTTTTT	CASSSAGNEKLFF	-	TRBV28	TRBJ1-4	-
TGTGCCAGCAACATCCGGTGGGGGGCCACAGATACGCAGTATTTT	CASNIRWGATDTQYF	-	TRBV2	TRBJ2-3	-
TGTGCCAGCAGTGAAGCCCCTTCCTCCTATGGCTACACCTTC	CASSEAPSSYGYTF	once	TRBV6-1	TRBJ1-2	-
TGTGCCAGCCCGGCGCGGGGGAAGAATCAAGAGACCCAGTACTTC	CASPARGKNQETQYF	many	TRBV2	TRBJ2-5	TRBD2
TGTGCCAGCAGTTCTCGGGACAGTCACCAGCATTTT	CASSSRDSHQHF	-	TRBV6-1	TRBJ1-5	TRBD1
TGTGCCAGCAGCTTATGGGGGAGAGAGACCCAGTACTTC	CASSLWGRETQYF	-	TRBV7-2	TRBJ2-5	-
TGTGCCAGCAGCTTGGATAGAGGGCAGGGGGCAACCTATAATTCACCCCTCCACTTT	CASSLDRGQGATYNSPLHF	-	TRBV5-4	TRBJ1-6	TRBD1
TGTGCCAGCAGCTTAATCCAGGGAAACTATGGCTACACCTTC	CASSLIQGNYGYTF	once	TRBV11-2	TRBJ1-2	-
TGTGCCAGCAGCCGGGACAGCCCTGTAACTGAAGCTTTCTTT	CASSRDSPVTEAFF	-	TRBV7-9	TRBJ1-1	TRBD1
TGCGCCAGCAGCTTGGGATCCAGCTCGTCTGGAAACACCATATATTTT	CASSLGSSSSGNTIYF	-	TRBV5-1	TRBJ1-3	-
TGTGCCAGCAGCTCCCTTATTGGCCGAGATACGCAGTATTTT	CASSSLIGRDTQYF	-	TRBV7-2	TRBJ2-3	-
TGTGCCATCAGTGAGGGTAATCAGCCCCAGCATTTT	CAISEGNQPQHF	-	TRBV10-3	TRBJ1-5	-
TGCGCCAGCAGCACCGACGACCGTAGCACAGATACGCAGTATTTT	CASSTDDRSTDTQYF	-	TRBV5-1	TRBJ2-3	-
TGTGCCAGTAGGACCCGGGACATATGGGGAACAGATACGCAGTATTTT	CASRTRDIWGTDTQYF	-	TRBV19	TRBJ2-3	-
TGTGCCAGCAGCCCCCGGCGGGGGCGAGGGGAGACCCAGTACTTC	CASSPRRGRGETQYF	once	TRBV7-2	TRBJ2-5	-
TGTGCCAGCTCACACGGAGGCCCAGAGACCCAGTACTTC	CASSHGGPETQYF	-	TRBV18	TRBJ2-5	-